The next 9 T cell receptor beta chains were all read from a single sample in a study of blood T cell repertoires in COVID-19. Method: immunoSEQ multiplex PCR; TCRdb's copy keeps in-frame clones and lacks some. This sample has 200,000 or so clones, with roughly 80% found just once. Sequencing used peripheral blood. These receptors were collected from a man in his sixties with COVID-19, enrolled during active disease.

This chain joins TRBV19 and TRBJ1-5; no reliable D call. Germline V gene lookup returns CDR1 LNHDA and CDR2 SQIVND (reference sequence). The CDR3 is made up of 13 amino acids. Deletions cut 7 bases from V and 5 bases from J, with 12 bases between. The CDR3 nucleotides read TGTGCCAGTACCATGTCCAGGCATCAGCCCCAGCATTTT. The encoded protein is CASTMSRHQPQHF.

V usage is TRBV9 and J usage is TRBJ2-2, with D possibly being TRBD2 (7 bases). Trimming removed 3 bases at V and 5 bases at J, with 11 bases between. The CDR3 has 14 residues. Germline V CDR1 and CDR2: SGDLS, YYNGEE. CDR3 in DNA: TGTGCCAGCAGCGAGGGGGGGTTAACCGGGGAGCTGTTTTTT. This translates into CASSEGGLTGELFF.

This clone showed up just a few times. This sequence joins TRBV4-1 and TRBJ1-5; D not certain. Germline-derived CDR1 and CDR2 are MGHRA and YSYEKL. Trimming removed 6 bases at V and 0 bases at J, with 18 bases between. The CDR3 length is 17 residues. The CDR3 DNA reads TGCGCCAGCAGTCCTCTGGGAGGAATTAATAGCAATCAGCCCCAGCATTTT. This translates into CASSPLGGINSNQPQHF.

This chain's CDR3 is CAWSLAGGFSYEQYF. As DNA, the CDR3 is TGTGCCTGGAGTCTAGCGGGAGGTTTCTCCTACGAGCAGTACTTC. The chain carries TRBV30 and TRBJ2-7, with TRBD2 matching 11 bases. The CDR3 length is 15 residues. The junction had 3 bases not matched to a gene; V was cut back by 2 bases and J by 0 bases. Per the germline V gene, CDR1 is GTSNPN and CDR2 is SVGIG (reference sequence).

J is TRBJ1-2 and V is TRBV20-1; TRBD1 matches 10 bases. CDR3 length equals 11 residues. The germline CDR1 and CDR2 sequences are DFQATT and SNEGSKA (reference sequence). Trimming took 7 bases from V and 4 from J; bases not matched to a gene: 0. CDR3 nucleotides: TGCAGTGGGACAGGGGGCTATGGCTACACCTTC. It yields the protein CSGTGGYGYTF.

V usage is TRBV10-3 and J usage is TRBJ2-7; tentatively, D is TRBD1 (6 bases). Germline V gene sequence: CDR1 ENHRY, CDR2 SYGVKD. Trimming cost V 0 bases and J 2 bases, with 8 bases left between them. The CDR3 runs 14 residues. The CDR3 DNA reads as TGTGCCATCAGTGAGTCGGACAGAACCTACGAGCAGTACTTC. Encoded protein: CAISESDRTYEQYF.

The V call is TRBV5-4, the J call TRBJ2-1; TRBD1 aligns across 12 bases. The length of the CDR3 is 16 residues. CDR1 is SGHNT, CDR2 YYREEE, per germline (reference sequence). The junction had 7 bases not matched to a gene; V was cut back by 4 bases and J by 5 bases. CDR3 nucleotide sequence: TGTGCCAGCAGCCGATGGGGACAGGGGGCAGACAATGAGCAGTTCTTC. Amino acids: CASSRWGQGADNEQFF.

Notes on this clone: Other DNA sequences in this specimen translate into the identical CDR3. The chain has TRBV6-6 and TRBJ2-7, with 10 bases fitting TRBD1. Germline V gene data show CDR1 as MNHNY and CDR2 as SVGAGI (reference sequence). The CDR3 spans 15 residues. Trimming took 6 bases from V and 2 from J; bases not matched to a gene: 7. CDR3 sequence: CASSPRQGAAYEQYF. CDR3 DNA sequence: TGTGCCAGCAGCCCAAGACAGGGGGCTGCCTACGAGCAGTACTTC.

The gene calls are TRBV4-2 and TRBJ1-5; a weak D match, TRBD1 (6 bases). V lost 4 bases and J 6 bases, leaving 10 bases between the germline ends. CDR1 is LGHNA and CDR2 is YNFKEQ in the germline V gene. This CDR3 has 13 residues. For the CDR3, the DNA is TGTGCCAGCAGCCGGTTACAGGGTCAGCCCCAGCATTTT. As protein: CASSRLQGQPQHF.